This TCR beta chain stems from a study of blood T cell repertoires in COVID-19. Study context: Researchers got acute and convalescent COVID-19 samples from the United States, Italy and Spain. PBMCs, B-cell-depleted T cells, or T cells provided the cDNA or gDNA that made up the material.

Original processing notes: By means of reference gene primer amplification, nucleated cell counts were estimated. Sequenced by immunoSEQ multiplex PCR; TCRdb stores in-frame clones only, minus some. V and J calls and clone size follow that table, whereas D and trimming were derived from the DNA. The top ten hold approximately 2.1% of the sample, which has 150,000 to 200,000 clones, roughly nine tenths seen once. Germline CDR1 is MDHEN and CDR2 is SYDVKM. The CDR3 has 16 amino acids. V trimming: 6 bases; J trimming: 3 bases; junction bases outside the gene matches: 10. This chain uses TRBV28 with TRBJ2-7; 11 nucleotides agree with TRBD2. The clonotype was recovered from a man aged 18 to 29 who had recovered from COVID-19. Input material: peripheral blood. Here the CDR3 reads CASSLTPGLAVYEQYF. The CDR3 bases are TGTGCCAGCAGCCTTACGCCGGGACTAGCGGTCTACGAGCAGTACTTC.